Shown below are 18 T cell receptor beta chains from a single sample sequenced in a study of CD8+ T cells in alopecia areata. Treatment given: oral pan-JAK inhibitor, 5-10 mg twice daily. Investigators isolated RNA and reverse transcribed it into cDNA to act as the sequencing template. The repertoire was sequenced with immunoSEQ multiplex PCR; TCRdb's copy has only in-frame clones and lacks some. The sample includes over 150,000 clones, roughly 50% seen only once; the top ten take about 5.1%. Material: CD4+ T cells sorted from blood, obtained at week 24, from a patient treated with tofacitinib. All receptors come from a human donor with alopecia areata.

V usage is TRBV2 and J usage is TRBJ1-2; TRBD1 agrees at 9 bases. Trimming at V came to 6 bases and at J to 8 bases, leaving 10 bases not matched to a gene. Per germline, CDR1 SNHLY and CDR2 FYNNEI. The CDR3 extends over 14 amino acids. Here the CDR3 DNA reads TGTGCCAGCAGAGAAATACAGGGGGCTGGAGGCTACACCTTC. Protein: CASREIQGAGGYTF.

The chain couples TRBV18 to TRBJ1-2; maybe TRBD1 (5 bases). This CDR3 comprises 13 residues. Deletions cut 6 bases from V and 4 bases from J, with 12 bases between. Germline V CDR1 and CDR2: KGHSH, LQKENI. The CDR3 sequence: CASSPDNAYGYTF. The CDR3 nucleotides are TGTGCCAGCTCGCCGGACAATGCCTATGGCTACACCTTC.

There are a few counts of this clone. CDR3: CASSQVERGGYEQYF. CDR3 in DNA: TGTGCCAGCTCACAGGTCGAGAGGGGAGGCTACGAGCAGTACTTC. The chain joins TRBV18 to TRBJ2-7, with D perhaps matching TRBD2 (6 bases). V lost 4 bases and J 3 bases, leaving 16 bases between the germline ends. Germline CDR1 reads KGHSH; CDR2 reads LQKENI. This CDR3 contains 15 residues.

The chain couples TRBV4-3 to TRBJ2-1, with TRBD2 matching over 7 bases. The V and J ends lost 4 bases and 7 bases, in that order; junction bases with no gene match: 10. Germline V lookup: CDR1 LGHNA, CDR2 YSLEER. There are 15 residues in the CDR3. The CDR3 region is CASSRSAGRRNEQFF. DNA of the CDR3: TGCGCCAGCAGCCGATCAGCGGGGAGGAGGAATGAGCAGTTCTTC.

V gene TRBV6-1 combines with J gene TRBJ1-1, with D tentatively TRBD1 (5 bases). The ends were cut back, 0 bases at V and 4 bases at J, with 6 bases in the middle. Looked up from germline, CDR1 is MNHNS and CDR2 is SASEGT. The CDR3 is 13 residues long. CDR3 residues: CASSEARGTEAFF. In DNA, the CDR3 is TGTGCCAGCAGTGAAGCGAGGGGCACTGAAGCTTTCTTT.

In this sample, this clone turned up a few times. The chain joins TRBV4-2 to TRBJ2-4, with 8 bases lining up with TRBD2. There are 15 residues in the CDR3. Trimming at V came to 2 bases and at J to 5 bases, leaving 5 bases not matched to a gene. Per the germline V gene, CDR1 is LGHNA and CDR2 is YNFKEQ. The CDR3, as DNA: TGTGCCAGCAGCCAACCGGGGGGGCCCCAAAACATTCAGTACTTC. Protein: CASSQPGGPQNIQYF.

This chain connects TRBV7-2 to TRBJ1-4; a possible D gene is TRBD1 (5 bases). The CDR3 runs 13 residues. Trimming cost V 10 bases and J 2 bases, with 11 bases left between them. The germline V gene has CDR1 SGHTA and CDR2 FQGNSA. CDR3 DNA sequence: TGTGCCACCCGACGGGGGACTAATGAAAAACTGTTTTTT. Translating it yields CATRRGTNEKLFF.

The sample holds a few counts of this clone. The chain uses TRBV10-3 and TRBJ1-1; D is unresolved. Germline V CDR1 and CDR2: ENHRY, SYGVKD. The CDR3 is 14 amino acids. The V end lost 3 bases, the J end lost 1 base, and 9 bases lay between the germline ends. The CDR3 DNA is TGTGCCATCAGTGACCGCTGGGGGAACACTGAAGCTTTCTTT. Amino acids: CAISDRWGNTEAFF.

The chain uses TRBV19 and TRBJ2-3; tentative D call: TRBD1 (6 bases). The CDR3 loop spans 16 amino acids. Trimming stripped 5 bases from V and 0 bases from J, with 15 bases between. Germline V CDR1 and CDR2: LNHDA, SQIVND (reference sequence). The DNA for the CDR3 is TGTGCCAGTAGTTCTGAAGGGACACAGAGCACAGATACGCAGTATTTT. The encoded protein is CASSSEGTQSTDTQYF.

V is TRBV4-1 and J is TRBJ1-5; 7 bases line up with TRBD1. This CDR3 is built from 15 residues. Trimming removed 4 bases from V and 7 bases from J; junction bases left unmatched: 10. CDR1 is MGHRA, CDR2 YSYEKL, per germline. Here the CDR3 reads CASSPAAGGRQPQHF. Written as DNA, the CDR3 is TGCGCCAGCAGCCCTGCTGCAGGGGGGCGGCAGCCCCAGCATTTT.

V and J are TRBV9 and TRBJ2-1, with 8 bases fitting TRBD2. The CDR3 runs 14 residues. Germline V gives CDR1 SGDLS, CDR2 YYNGEE. Germline trimming cut 1 base from V and 8 bases from J; bases unmatched to any gene: 5. This CDR3 is CASSVSGRADEQFF. In nucleotides, the CDR3 is TGTGCCAGCAGCGTATCCGGGAGGGCCGATGAGCAGTTCTTC.

The V and J genes are TRBV6-6 and TRBJ1-2, with D uncertain. This CDR3 spans 12 amino acids. The germline CDR1 and CDR2 sequences are MNHNY and SVGAGI (reference sequence). V was pared by 2 bases and J by 3 bases, with 4 bases between. In DNA, the CDR3 is TGTGCCAGCAGTTACGGAGACTATGGCTACACCTTC. As protein: CASSYGDYGYTF.

The rearrangement links TRBV15 to TRBJ2-1, with D possibly being TRBD1 (6 bases). Germline lookup yields CDR1 LNHNV and CDR2 YYDKDF (reference sequence). The CDR3 loop spans 17 amino acids. Trimming removed 7 bases from V and 4 bases from J, with 23 bases in between. The DNA of the CDR3 is TGTGCCACCACCAGGTCAGGGGCGACTTTATCTTACAATGAGCAGTTCTTC. Its protein is CATTRSGATLSYNEQFF. Looking up the rest from reference TRBV15 and TRBJ2-1 gives the full variable domain: DAMVIQNPRYQVTQFGKPVTLSCSQTLNHNVMYWYQQKSSQAPKLLFHYYDKDFNNEADTPDNFQSRRPNTSFCFLDIRSPGLGDTAMYLCATTRSGATLSYNEQFFGPGTRLTVL.

This clone was detected a few times. CDR3 DNA sequence: TGCGCCAGCAGCCCTCGGTCAGCCGGGGAGCTGTTTTTT. Translated, it gives CASSPRSAGELFF. The J gene is TRBJ2-2, the V gene TRBV5-1, with no clear D. Germline lookup yields CDR1 SGHRS and CDR2 YFSETQ. V gave up 4 bases and J gave up 6 bases, with 10 bases separating them. CDR3 length: 13 amino acids.

This chain uses TRBV4-3 with TRBJ2-3, with D perhaps TRBD1 or TRBD2 (5 bases each). Germline CDR1 is LGHNA and CDR2 is YSLEER. This CDR3 spans 17 amino acids. V lost 0 bases and J 1 base, leaving 14 bases between the germline ends. This chain's CDR3 is CASSQDPPGPRTDTQYF. Here the CDR3 DNA reads TGCGCCAGCAGCCAAGATCCCCCGGGACCTCGCACAGATACGCAGTATTTT.

This clone was seen a handful of times. The rearrangement links TRBV15 to TRBJ2-1; TRBD2 might be the D (5 bases). From germline, CDR1 is LNHNV and CDR2 YYDKDF (reference sequence). The CDR3 loop spans 15 amino acids. V was cut by 0 bases and J by 3 bases, with 9 bases left in between. The CDR3 reads CATSRDTGNYNEQFF. Here the CDR3 DNA reads TGTGCCACCAGCAGAGATACGGGAAACTACAATGAGCAGTTCTTC.

The chain uses TRBV5-1 and TRBJ2-5; D may be TRBD1 (6 bases). The CDR3 totals 14 residues. Trimming took off 3 bases at V and 2 bases at J, with 11 bases between the two ends. Germline assignment: CDR1 SGHRS and CDR2 YFSETQ. CDR3 region: CASSSRTAQETQYF. CDR3 coding DNA: TGCGCCAGCAGCTCCAGGACAGCACAAGAGACCCAGTACTTC.

This clone has a handful of counts. The chain joins TRBV4-2 to TRBJ2-2, with 8 bases aligning to TRBD1. Germline V gene lookup returns CDR1 LGHNA and CDR2 YNFKEQ. Germline trimming cut 6 bases from V and 2 bases from J; bases unmatched to any gene: 2. This CDR3 comprises 14 residues. The DNA for the CDR3 is TGTGCCAGCAGTCAGGGGGCAAACACCGGGGAGCTGTTTTTT. It codes for CASSQGANTGELFF.